The clone carrying this T cell receptor beta chain was seen just once. These data belong to a study of shared clonotypes between healthy human individuals. The CDR3 contains 16 residues. Germline CDR1 reads SGHVS; CDR2 reads FNYEAQ. Losses at the gene ends were 5 bases for V and 2 bases for J; bases not matched to a gene: 4. Only in-frame clones appear in the TCRdb table, and some are missing; sequencing was by immunoSEQ multiplex PCR. This table holds about 1.1 million clones, around three quarters found once. The V call is TRBV7-6, the J call TRBJ2-3; 13 nucleotides match TRBD2. The sample was memory CD4+ T cells from PBMCs. Subset noted: CD45RA-negative fraction. This TCR was recovered from a man aged 18 to 35 in good health. Some clones in this sample may be carry-over from other donors' samples. The CDR3 loop reads CASSILAGGSTDTQYF. CDR3 nucleotides: TGTGCCAGCAGCATACTAGCGGGAGGGTCCACAGATACGCAGTATTTT.